One sample yielded the 13 T cell receptor beta chains listed below, sequenced in a study of cytomegalovirus exposure and HLA in healthy donors. The PCR made use of 60 Vbeta and 13 Jbeta primers. TCRdb's table, derived via immunoSEQ multiplex PCR, lists solely in-frame clones and lacks some. The table shows around 65,000 clones, with 62% occurring only once. The sequenced material came from PBMCs. The receptor set was obtained from a man aged 30 to 39 in good health and CMV-seronegative.

The J gene is TRBJ2-3, the V gene TRBV5-6; D is undetermined. The V gene's germline CDR1 is SGHDT and CDR2 YYEEEE. The CDR3 spans 10 residues. V lost 7 bases to trimming and J lost 7 bases, with 7 bases between them. The CDR3: CASGLYTQYF. In DNA form, the CDR3 reads TGTGCCAGCGGCCTCTATACGCAGTATTTT.

The V gene is TRBV2, the J gene TRBJ2-7; D is ambiguous. V lost 6 bases and J lost 3, with 6 bases in between. Per the germline V gene, CDR1 is SNHLY and CDR2 is FYNNEI. This CDR3 contains 11 residues. The CDR3 DNA follows: TGTGCCAGCAGGGCGGACTACGAGCAGTACTTC. Amino acid sequence: CASRADYEQYF.

This clone was counted once. This rearrangement joins TRBV6-4 to TRBJ1-2; D not resolved. CDR3 length: 14 amino acids. Per the germline V gene, CDR1 is MRHNA and CDR2 is SNTAGT. V dropped 4 bases and J dropped 4 bases, with 13 bases sitting between them. The CDR3 here is CASSVLQQFYGYTF. DNA of the CDR3: TGTGCCAGCAGTGTTTTACAGCAATTCTATGGCTACACCTTC.

This clone showed up just once. The chain links TRBV30 to TRBJ1-5, with TRBD1 identical over 7 bases. The germline V gene has CDR1 GTSNPN and CDR2 SVGIG (reference sequence). The CDR3 contains 17 residues. V was pared by 2 bases and J by 0 bases, with 10 bases of the junction left unmatched. The CDR3 reads CAWSTDGTAYSNQPQHF. CDR3 coding DNA: TGTGCCTGGAGTACCGACGGGACAGCCTATAGCAATCAGCCCCAGCATTTT. Supplemented by reference TRBV30 and TRBJ1-5, the full variable domain reads SQTIHQWPATLVQPVGSPLSLECTVEGTSNPNLYWYRQAAGRGLQLLFYSVGIGQISSEVPQNLSASRPQDRQFILSSKKLLLSDSGFYLCAWSTDGTAYSNQPQHFGDGTRLSIL.

The chain is built from TRBV18 and TRBJ1-2; 8 nucleotides match TRBD1. The CDR3 is 14 amino acids. Germline V gene data show CDR1 as KGHSH and CDR2 as LQKENI. J lost 4 bases, V lost 3 bases, and 4 bases had no gene match. The CDR3 spells CASSPYDRGYGYTF. The CDR3 nucleotides read TGTGCCAGCTCACCTTACGACAGGGGCTATGGCTACACCTTC. Full variable domain (rest looked up from reference TRBV18 and TRBJ1-2): NAGVMQNPRHLVRRRGQEARLRCSPMKGHSHVYWYRQLPEEGLKFMVYLQKENIIDESGMPKERFSAEFPKEGPSILRIQQVVRGDSAAYFCASSPYDRGYGYTFGSGTRLTVV.

Worth noting for this clone: In the same sample, other DNA sequences code for this CDR3. The chain combines TRBV6-5 with TRBJ1-2; 11 bases map to TRBD1. Germline CDR1 and CDR2: MNHEY and SVGAGI. V shed 5 bases, J shed 2 bases, and the junction held 4 bases outside the gene matches. This CDR3 has 15 amino acids. The chain's CDR3 is CASSLGDRGNYGYTF. CDR3 sequence (DNA): TGTGCCAGCAGTCTAGGGGACAGGGGGAACTATGGCTACACCTTC.

The gene calls are TRBV6-5 and TRBJ2-5; 7 nucleotides agree with TRBD1. The CDR3 has 14 residues. Germline CDR1 MNHEY, CDR2 SVGAGI. The J segment lost 2 bases and the V segment lost 2 bases, leaving 2 bases of the junction unmatched. The DNA of the CDR3 is TGTGCCAGCAGTTACACAGGGGAGCAAGAGACCCAGTACTTC. Its translation is CASSYTGEQETQYF.

The table lists this clone with a few counts. The genes are TRBV6-5 and TRBJ1-5; TRBD1 matches at 8 bases. V was pared by 5 bases and J by 5 bases, with 5 bases of the junction left unmatched. The CDR3 is made up of 14 amino acids. Germline V gives CDR1 MNHEY, CDR2 SVGAGI. The CDR3: CASSLQGEDQPQHF. The CDR3 nucleotides are TGTGCCAGCAGTCTACAGGGGGAGGATCAGCCCCAGCATTTT.

CDR3 nucleotides: TGCAGCGTGTTAGCGGGGGGTTACAATGAGCAGTTCTTC. This encodes CSVLAGGYNEQFF. V usage is TRBV29-1 and J usage is TRBJ2-1; the match to TRBD2 covers 10 bases. J was trimmed by 4 bases and V by 6 bases; bases with no gene match: 3. This CDR3 region has 13 residues. Looked up from germline, CDR1 is SQVTM and CDR2 is ANQGSEA.

This clone has just a few counts. The genes are TRBV9 and TRBJ1-1; D is perhaps TRBD1 (6 bases). The CDR3 has 18 amino acids. In germline, CDR1 is SGDLS, CDR2 YYNGEE. V lost 0 bases and J lost 3, with 21 bases in between. The CDR3 sequence is CASSVAPGAHPEDTEAFF. CDR3 DNA sequence: TGTGCCAGCAGCGTAGCGCCAGGGGCGCACCCGGAAGACACTGAAGCTTTCTTT.

V gene TRBV9 combines with J gene TRBJ1-1; D is unresolved. CDR3 length: 16 amino acids. V was trimmed by 0 bases and J by 0 bases, leaving 12 bases between them. Germline V gene data show CDR1 as SGDLS and CDR2 as YYNGEE. CDR3 residues: CASSVVDRDMNTEAFF. CDR3 coding DNA: TGTGCCAGCAGCGTAGTAGATAGAGACATGAACACTGAAGCTTTCTTT. The whole variable domain, remainder taken from reference TRBV9 and TRBJ1-1, is DSGVTQTPKHLITATGQRVTLRCSPRSGDLSVYWYQQSLDQGLQFLIQYYNGEERAKGNILERFSAQQFPDLHSELNLSSLELGDSALYFCASSVVDRDMNTEAFFGQGTRLTVV.

The rearrangement links TRBV7-8 to TRBJ1-2, with D perhaps matching TRBD1 (5 bases). The CDR3 totals 14 residues. CDR1 and CDR2 (germline): SGHVS, FQNEAQ. Trimming removed 0 bases from V and 3 bases from J, with 8 bases in between. The CDR3 DNA is TGTGCCAGCAGCTTAGCTGACAGTTACTATGGCTACACCTTC. Residues: CASSLADSYYGYTF.

The chain combines TRBV5-4 with TRBJ2-1, with D perhaps TRBD2 (7 bases). The V and J ends lost 4 bases and 2 bases respectively, with 13 bases between them. The CDR3 loop spans 15 amino acids. Germline V CDR1 and CDR2: SGHNT, YYREEE (reference sequence). In DNA form, the CDR3 reads TGTGCCAGCAGCCCGGTCGGGGGGCCCTACAATGAGCAGTTCTTC. This sequence encodes CASSPVGGPYNEQFF.